A selection of T cell receptor beta chains follows, all from one sample in a study of blood T cell repertoires in COVID-19. Data came from immunoSEQ multiplex PCR; TCRdb stores just in-frame clones and leaves some out. This table holds more than 200,000 clones, approximately 90% found once. The sequencing input was PBMCs or T cells enriched from blood (not recorded which). The receptors shown here come from a woman in her 30s who had recovered from COVID-19. CDR3s include the opening cysteine and the closing phenylalanine or tryptophan. A D gene is named only where the DNA matches it firmly. Expanded clones get a size class; other rows say once, few or many, or leave the size out.

D: TRBD1; J: TRBJ2-1; V: TRBV29-1; size: -; CDR3: CSVAPGQGASGEQFF; DNA: TGCAGCGTCGCTCCGGGACAGGGGGCGTCGGGGGAGCAGTTCTTC
D: TRBD1; J: TRBJ2-1; V: TRBV28; size: -; CDR3: CASSDRVGEQFF; DNA: TGTGCCAGCAGCGACAGGGTGGGTGAGCAGTTCTTC
D: TRBD2; J: TRBJ2-3; V: TRBV5-4; size: -; CDR3: CASSLGAGADTQYF; DNA: TGTGCCAGCAGCTTGGGAGCGGGAGCAGATACGCAGTATTTT
D: TRBD1; J: TRBJ1-1; V: TRBV3-1/TRBV3-2; size: -; CDR3: CASSEGRDRRNTEAFF; DNA: TGTGCCAGCAGCGAGGGTCGGGACAGAAGAAACACTGAAGCTTTCTTT
D: TRBD1; J: TRBJ1-3; V: TRBV10-1; size: -; CDR3: CASSESGQVTGNTIYF; DNA: TGCGCCAGCAGTGAGTCCGGACAGGTAACTGGAAACACCATATATTTT
D: TRBD1; J: TRBJ2-7; V: TRBV6-5; size: -; CDR3: CASSSGTGPYEQYF; DNA: TGTGCCAGCAGTTCCGGGACAGGGCCTTACGAGCAGTACTTC
D: TRBD1; J: TRBJ1-1; V: TRBV30; size: -; CDR3: CAWSRGQGVTEAFF; DNA: TGTGCCTGGAGTCGGGGACAGGGGGTCACTGAAGCTTTCTTT
D: TRBD2; J: TRBJ2-7; V: TRBV4-1; size: -; CDR3: CASSQGGGRNEQYF; DNA: TGCGCCAGCAGCCAAGGGGGCGGGAGGAACGAGCAGTACTTC
D: TRBD1; J: TRBJ1-4; V: TRBV19; size: once; CDR3: CASSTTGTNEKLFF; DNA: TGTGCCAGTAGCACGACAGGGACTAATGAAAAACTGTTTTTT
D: -; J: TRBJ1-1; V: TRBV3-1/TRBV3-2; size: -; CDR3: CASRTGTLNTEAFF; DNA: TGTGCCAGCAGGACCGGGACACTCAACACTGAAGCTTTCTTT
D: TRBD1; J: TRBJ2-3; V: TRBV7-9; size: -; CDR3: CASSPWDRGRVRETDTQYF; DNA: TGTGCCAGCAGCCCCTGGGACAGGGGGCGAGTTAGGGAAACAGATACGCAGTATTTT
D: -; J: TRBJ1-1; V: TRBV28; size: -; CDR3: CASSSGSLNTEAFF; DNA: TGTGCCAGCAGTTCGGGGTCGTTGAACACTGAAGCTTTCTTT
D: -; J: TRBJ2-1; V: TRBV4-1; size: -; CDR3: CASSQDDYPSYNEQFF; DNA: TGCGCCAGCAGCCAAGATGACTACCCCTCCTACAATGAGCAGTTCTTC
D: -; J: TRBJ2-2; V: TRBV29-1; size: once; CDR3: CSVRRGTTANTGELFF; DNA: TGCAGCGTACGAAGAGGCACAACTGCGAACACCGGGGAGCTGTTTTTT
D: -; J: TRBJ2-7; V: TRBV9; size: -; CDR3: CASSVGAGTIEQYF; DNA: TGTGCCAGCAGCGTAGGGGCGGGAACAATCGAGCAGTACTTC
D: -; J: TRBJ1-2; V: TRBV19; size: -; CDR3: CASSITGYGYTF; DNA: TGTGCCAGTAGTATTACAGGCTATGGCTACACCTTC
D: TRBD1; J: TRBJ1-1; V: TRBV13; size: -; CDR3: CASSRDRAGNTEAFF; DNA: TGTGCCAGCAGCAGGGACAGGGCAGGGAACACTGAAGCTTTCTTT
D: -; J: TRBJ2-5; V: TRBV7-3; size: -; CDR3: CASSLSWAETQYF; DNA: TGTGCCAGCAGCTTAAGCTGGGCAGAGACCCAGTACTTC
D: TRBD1; J: TRBJ2-5; V: TRBV9; size: -; CDR3: CASSGAPGQGAETQYF; DNA: TGTGCCAGCAGCGGAGCGCCGGGACAGGGGGCGGAGACCCAGTACTTC
D: TRBD1; J: TRBJ1-5; V: TRBV6-2/TRBV6-3; size: -; CDR3: CASSYGQGTIGGNQPQHF; DNA: TGTGCCAGCAGTTACGGACAGGGAACCATCGGGGGCAATCAGCCCCAGCATTTT
D: -; J: TRBJ1-2; V: TRBV7-2; size: -; CDR3: CASSLAGANYGYTF; DNA: TGTGCCAGCAGCCTCGCAGGGGCTAACTATGGCTACACCTTC
D: TRBD1; J: TRBJ1-2; V: TRBV4-2; size: few; CDR3: CASTSGQGLNYGYTF; DNA: TGTGCCAGCACATCGGGACAGGGTTTAAACTATGGCTACACCTTC
D: -; J: TRBJ1-2; V: TRBV27; size: -; CDR3: CASSLQGPSNYGYTF; DNA: TGTGCCAGCAGTTTACAGGGTCCGTCTAACTATGGCTACACCTTC
D: -; J: TRBJ2-1; V: TRBV2; size: few; CDR3: CASSGLISNNEQFF; DNA: TGTGCCAGCAGCGGACTGATTAGTAACAATGAGCAGTTCTTC
D: -; J: TRBJ2-7; V: TRBV7-2; size: once; CDR3: CASSLVGVYEQYF; DNA: TGTGCCAGCAGCTTAGTAGGGGTTTACGAGCAGTACTTC
D: TRBD1; J: TRBJ1-1; V: TRBV5-1; size: -; CDR3: CASSGQGMNTEAFF; DNA: TGCGCCAGCAGCGGACAGGGAATGAACACTGAAGCTTTCTTT